A selection of T cell receptor beta chains follows, all from one sample in a study of OX40 agonist ivuxolimab in advanced cancers. The data were produced by immunoSEQ multiplex PCR, yet TCRdb's version contains in-frame clones alone and is incomplete. This sample has some 60,000 clones, with around nine tenths found just once. This specimen was CD4+ or CD8+ T cells sorted from blood, taken in a trial of the OX40 agonist ivuxolimab. The receptors stem from an adult with an advanced solid tumor such as melanoma, head and neck, liver or kidney cancer. CDR3s include the opening cysteine and the closing phenylalanine or tryptophan. Each record gives: J gene, D gene, clone size, V gene, CDR3 DNA, CDR3 protein. D genes are given only for firm matches. A clone size is listed for some rows: how often the clone was seen (once, few, many), or a class if it is expanded.

TRBJ1-4,-,-,TRBV30,TGTGCCTGGACCCGAGGGGGGACCCTACAAACTAATGAAAAACTGTTTTTT,CAWTRGGTLQTNEKLFF
TRBJ2-4,-,once,TRBV7-2,TGTGCCAGCAGCTTAATGGGGGTACTAGCCAAAAACATTCAGTACTTC,CASSLMGVLAKNIQYF
TRBJ1-6,-,few,TRBV2,TGTGCCAGCGCGCGGCAGTCCCACCAAAATTCACCCCTCCACTTT,CASARQSHQNSPLHF
TRBJ2-2,-,-,TRBV6-1,TGTGCCAGCAGTGCCCTTCGAGGGTCGCACACCGGGGAGCTGTTTTTT,CASSALRGSHTGELFF
TRBJ1-4,TRBD1,-,TRBV2,TGTGCCAGTACCCCCCAGGGGGCAACTAATGAAAAACTGTTTTTT,CASTPQGATNEKLFF
TRBJ1-1,TRBD1,-,TRBV5-4,TGTGCCAGCAGACCCCCCCCGGGACAGGGGAGGACTGAAGCTTTCTTT,CASRPPPGQGRTEAFF
TRBJ2-2,TRBD1,-,TRBV2,TGTGCCAGCAGTGAGACAGGGACGGCCGGGGAGCTGTTTTTT,CASSETGTAGELFF
TRBJ1-1,-,-,TRBV4-1,TGCGCCAGCAGCCGTAACAGGGTTGCTTTCTTT,CASSRNRVAFF
TRBJ1-3,-,-,TRBV11-2,TGTGCCAGCAGCTTAGATGGGGGGCCTGGAAACACCATATATTTT,CASSLDGGPGNTIYF
TRBJ2-1,TRBD2,-,TRBV7-2,TGTGCCAGCAGCACTCTAGCGGGGGGGCTCTTCTACAATGAGCAGTTCTTC,CASSTLAGGLFYNEQFF
TRBJ2-1,TRBD2,-,TRBV7-2,TGTGCCAGCAGACCCAGCGGGGGGGCCACTGAGCAGTTCTTC,CASRPSGGATEQFF
TRBJ1-1,-,-,TRBV5-6,TGTGCCAGCAGCTTGTGGAACAGGAACACTGAAGCTTTCTTT,CASSLWNRNTEAFF
TRBJ1-1,-,-,TRBV7-6,TGTGCCAGCAGCTTATCCAGGGGTTTCCCTATGAACACTGAAGCTTTCTTT,CASSLSRGFPMNTEAFF
TRBJ2-7,-,-,TRBV6-1,TGTGCCAGCAGTGAATTGACAGGTCGCGAGCAGTACTTC,CASSELTGREQYF
TRBJ1-1,-,-,TRBV27,TGTGCCAGCAGTTTATTCCTACGGGCTGAAGCTTTCTTT,CASSLFLRAEAFF
TRBJ2-3,TRBD1,once,TRBV5-1,TGCGCCAGCAGCTTGCAGGGGGCGGGCACAGATACGCAGTATTTT,CASSLQGAGTDTQYF
TRBJ2-5,-,-,TRBV4-2,TGTGCCAGCAGCCAAGACCCCCGTGGAGAGCGAGAGACCCAGTACTTC,CASSQDPRGERETQYF
TRBJ1-5,-,-,TRBV7-2,TGTGCCAGCAGCGAGCGGGGGAAAGGGGGCAATCAGCCCCAGCATTTT,CASSERGKGGNQPQHF
TRBJ1-1,TRBD1,once,TRBV7-2,TGTGCCAGCAGCCCCGACGGGACAGGGTCAATTGAAGCTTTCTTT,CASSPDGTGSIEAFF
TRBJ2-1,TRBD1,few,TRBV7-2,TGTGCCAGCACCCCCCCCGGGACAGGGACGAATGAGCAGTTCTTC,CASTPPGTGTNEQFF
TRBJ1-1,TRBD1,-,TRBV6-6,TGTGCCAGCAGTGACTGGACAGGGGCCACTGAAGCTTTCTTT,CASSDWTGATEAFF
TRBJ1-6,-,-,TRBV27,TGTGCCAGCAGCCTAAGGACATCATGGGCTATATATAATTCACCCCTCCACTTT,CASSLRTSWAIYNSPLHF
TRBJ1-2,-,-,TRBV6-5,TGTGCCAGCACCTCCCCAGGCGCTAACTATGGCTACACCTTC,CASTSPGANYGYTF
TRBJ1-2,-,-,TRBV19,TGTGCCAGTAGTATAGACAGGGGCTATGGCTACACCTTC,CASSIDRGYGYTF
TRBJ2-5,TRBD2,-,TRBV11-2,TGTGCCAGCAGCTTAGTGGGGGGGGAGACCCAGTACTTC,CASSLVGGETQYF
TRBJ1-1,-,-,TRBV6-5,TGTGCCAGCAGTTACTCCAACGTGAACACTGAAGCTTTCTTT,CASSYSNVNTEAFF
TRBJ2-3,TRBD2,-,TRBV2,TGTGCCAGCAGGGGAGCGGGGACGAGCACAGATACGCAGTATTTT,CASRGAGTSTDTQYF
TRBJ2-1,-,-,TRBV29-1,TGCAGCGGACGCGGGTACTACAATGAGCAGTTCTTC,CSGRGYYNEQFF
TRBJ2-3,TRBD2,-,TRBV6-1,TGTGCCAGCCGACGACTAGCGGGGGGCACAGATACGCAGTATTTT,CASRRLAGGTDTQYF
TRBJ2-1,-,-,TRBV5-1,TGCGCCAGCAGCTCTAACAATGAGCAGTTCTTC,CASSSNNEQFF
TRBJ1-2,TRBD1,-,TRBV18,TGTGCCAGCTCACCAGGACAGGGTGGCTATGGCTACACCTTC,CASSPGQGGYGYTF
TRBJ1-6,-,-,TRBV4-1,TGCGCCGGTCGAGATGCGAGCTCCTATAATTCACCCCTCCACTTT,CAGRDASSYNSPLHF
TRBJ1-2,TRBD1,-,TRBV6-5,TGTGCCAGCAGCCCGGACAGGGCCAACTATGGCTACACCTTC,CASSPDRANYGYTF
TRBJ2-2,TRBD1,-,TRBV27,TGTGCCAGCAGTTTCGCCCCCCAGACAGGGCGAAGCACCGGGGAGCTGTTTTTT,CASSFAPQTGRSTGELFF
TRBJ2-2,TRBD2,-,TRBV7-2,TGTGCCAGCAGCTTAGATAGCGGGGCCGGGGAGCTGTTTTTT,CASSLDSGAGELFF
TRBJ2-2,-,-,TRBV9,TGTGCCAGCAGCCAGGCTCACGGCAACACCGGGGAGCTGTTTTTT,CASSQAHGNTGELFF
TRBJ2-1,TRBD2,-,TRBV7-8,TGTGCCAGCAGCTTAGGGAGGGTAACTAGCGATGAGCAGTTCTTC,CASSLGRVTSDEQFF
TRBJ1-2,-,-,TRBV7-2,TGTGCCAGCAGCTTACTAGGACAGAACTATGGCTACACCTTC,CASSLLGQNYGYTF
TRBJ2-7,TRBD1,-,TRBV19,TGTGCCAGTAGTATGCGACAGGGGGCCTACGAGCAGTACTTC,CASSMRQGAYEQYF
TRBJ1-2,-,-,TRBV4-1,TGCGCCAGCAGCCTCCTCGAGGGAGATGGCTACACCTTC,CASSLLEGDGYTF
TRBJ2-7,-,-,TRBV7-2,TGTGCCAGCAGCTTAGCTTCGGGCGCGGCCCCCTACGAGCAGTACTTC,CASSLASGAAPYEQYF
TRBJ2-2,-,-,TRBV9,TGTGCCAGCAGCGTAGCCGGGGAGCCCCGCGGGGAGCTGTTTTTT,CASSVAGEPRGELFF
TRBJ2-3,TRBD1,-,TRBV5-6,TGTGCCAGCAGTGGGGACAGCCCCGTCGTATCTAGCACAGATACGCAGTATTTT,CASSGDSPVVSSTDTQYF
TRBJ2-5,TRBD1,-,TRBV11-2,TGTGCCAGCAGCCCGGGACAGTTGATTGGAGAGACCCAGTACTTC,CASSPGQLIGETQYF
TRBJ1-4,TRBD1,-,TRBV4-2,TGTGCCAGCAGCCGCTCGGGACAGGATAGTAATGAGAAACTGTTTTTT,CASSRSGQDSNEKLFF
TRBJ1-1,-,-,TRBV7-9,TGTGCCAGCAGCTTAGACAGATTTGAAGCTTTCTTT,CASSLDRFEAFF
TRBJ1-6,-,-,TRBV6-1,TGTGCCAGCATAGGTGAGGTTTTTAGGAATTCACCCCTCCACTTT,CASIGEVFRNSPLHF
TRBJ2-3,-,-,TRBV27,TGTGCCAGCAGTTCGCAGCGGACAGATACGCAGTATTTT,CASSSQRTDTQYF
TRBJ1-2,TRBD1,-,TRBV6-6,TGTGCCAGCAGTTCCGCGGGACAGGGGACGAGCTACACCTTC,CASSSAGQGTSYTF